This TCR beta chain is drawn from a study of T cells in Graves' hyperthyroidism and ophthalmopathy. Overall study findings and caveats: Expanded thyroid clonotypes (above 0.001) were mostly also found in blood.

To note about this clonotype: Its cognate antigen is unknown.

Trimming removed 7 bases from V and 10 bases from J; junction bases left unmatched: 18. This CDR3 region has 14 residues. CDR1 is SQVTM and CDR2 is ANQGSEA in the germline V gene. RNA transcripts provided the source from which TCR beta CDR3 regions were amplified. The HTBI primer set served for first-round RT-PCR of the TCR CDR3. TCRdb re-called the multiplex PCR reads with MiXCR, one entry per CDR3 protein. The sample lists some 600,000 distinct CDR3 sequences, roughly 46% occurring once. Patients aged 18 to 65 with hyperthyroidism were newly diagnosed, with duration under 2 months. Patients were excluded for uncontrolled infection, other autoimmune disease, pregnancy or lactation.

The receptor was isolated from a woman aged 18-29 years with Graves' hyperthyroidism. Material for sequencing was peripheral blood or thyroid tissue (not recorded which). The chain has TRBV29-1 and TRBJ1-2; 7 bases fit TRBD1. The DNA of the CDR3 is TGCAGCGCCGTGGGGGGGACAGCTTACTCGGACTACACCTTC. It specifies CSAVGGTAYSDYTF.